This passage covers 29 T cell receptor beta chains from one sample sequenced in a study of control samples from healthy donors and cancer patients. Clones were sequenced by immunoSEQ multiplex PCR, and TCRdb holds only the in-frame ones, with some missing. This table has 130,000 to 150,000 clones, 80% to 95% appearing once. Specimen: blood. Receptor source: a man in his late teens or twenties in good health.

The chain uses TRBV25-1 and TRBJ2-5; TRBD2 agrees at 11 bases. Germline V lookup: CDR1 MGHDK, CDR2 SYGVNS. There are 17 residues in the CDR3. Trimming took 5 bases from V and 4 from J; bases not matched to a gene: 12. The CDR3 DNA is TGTGCCAGCAGTTACCCGTATAGCGGGAGGGCACGAGAGACCCAGTACTTC. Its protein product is CASSYPYSGRARETQYF. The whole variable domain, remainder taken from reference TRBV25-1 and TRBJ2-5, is EADIYQTPRYLVIGTGKKITLECSQTMGHDKMYWYQQDPGMELHLIHYSYGVNSTEKGDLSSESTVSRIRTEHFPLTLESARPSHTSQYLCASSYPYSGRARETQYFGPGTRLLVL.

In DNA form, the CDR3 reads TGTGCCAGTAGCCCCGGGACAGGGTTTTCGTATGAGCAGTTCTTC. This gives the protein CASSPGTGFSYEQFF. The chain uses TRBV19 and TRBJ2-1, with 9 bases aligning to TRBD1. In germline, CDR1 is LNHDA, CDR2 SQIVND (reference sequence). The trim removed 6 bases at V and 8 bases at J, leaving 11 bases unmatched. The CDR3 consists of 15 residues.

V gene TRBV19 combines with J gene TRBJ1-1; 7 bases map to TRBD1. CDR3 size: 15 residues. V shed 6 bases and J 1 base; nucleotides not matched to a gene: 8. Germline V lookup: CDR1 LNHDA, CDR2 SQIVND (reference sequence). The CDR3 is CASSSGGQPNTEAFF. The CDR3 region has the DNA TGTGCCAGTAGCTCAGGGGGGCAGCCGAACACTGAAGCTTTCTTT.

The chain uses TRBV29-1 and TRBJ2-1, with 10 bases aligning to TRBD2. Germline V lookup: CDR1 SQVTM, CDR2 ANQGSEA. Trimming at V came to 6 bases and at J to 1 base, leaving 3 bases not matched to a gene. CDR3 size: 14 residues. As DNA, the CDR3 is TGCAGCGTGCCAGCGGGAGGGTCCTACAATGAGCAGTTCTTC. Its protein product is CSVPAGGSYNEQFF.

The CDR3 loop is CASSPARGSGEQYF. In nucleotides, the CDR3 is TGTGCCAGCAGCCCCGCACGTGGCTCTGGAGAGCAGTACTTC. The chain recombines TRBV5-4 with TRBJ2-7; D unclear. CDR1 and CDR2 (germline): SGHNT, YYREEE (reference sequence). Deletions cut 4 bases from V and 7 bases from J, with 18 bases between. The CDR3 has 14 amino acids. Using reference TRBV5-4 and TRBJ2-7 for the parts outside the CDR3, the full variable domain is ETGVTQSPTHLIKTRGQQVTLRCSSQSGHNTVSWYQQALGQGPQFIFQYYREEENGRGNFPPRFSGLQFPNYSSELNVNALELDDSALYLCASSPARGSGEQYFGPGTRLTVT.

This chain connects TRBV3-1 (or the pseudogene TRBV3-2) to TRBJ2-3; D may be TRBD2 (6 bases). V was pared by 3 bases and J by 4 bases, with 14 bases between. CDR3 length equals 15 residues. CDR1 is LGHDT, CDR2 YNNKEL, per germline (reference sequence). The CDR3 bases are TGTGCCAGCAGCCACCGGGACTCACGGGCAGATACGCAGTATTTT. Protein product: CASSHRDSRADTQYF.

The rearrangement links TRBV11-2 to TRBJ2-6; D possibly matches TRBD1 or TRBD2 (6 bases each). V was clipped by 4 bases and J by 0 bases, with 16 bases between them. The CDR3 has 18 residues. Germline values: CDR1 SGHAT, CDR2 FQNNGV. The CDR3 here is CASSSFRRGVSGANVLTF. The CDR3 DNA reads TGTGCCAGCAGCTCTTTTAGAAGGGGGGTCTCTGGGGCCAACGTCCTGACTTTC.

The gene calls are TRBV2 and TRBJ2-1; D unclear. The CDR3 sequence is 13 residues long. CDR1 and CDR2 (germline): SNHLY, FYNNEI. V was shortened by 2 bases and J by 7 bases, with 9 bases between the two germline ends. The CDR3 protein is CASSEFQTNEQFF. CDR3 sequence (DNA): TGTGCCAGCAGTGAATTTCAAACAAATGAGCAGTTCTTC.

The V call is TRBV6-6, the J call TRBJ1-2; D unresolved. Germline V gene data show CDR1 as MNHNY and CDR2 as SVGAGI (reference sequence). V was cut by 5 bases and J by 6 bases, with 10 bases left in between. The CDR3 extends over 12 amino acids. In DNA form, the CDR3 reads TGTGCCAGCAGTAGGGATCGGAATGGCTACACCTTC. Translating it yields CASSRDRNGYTF.

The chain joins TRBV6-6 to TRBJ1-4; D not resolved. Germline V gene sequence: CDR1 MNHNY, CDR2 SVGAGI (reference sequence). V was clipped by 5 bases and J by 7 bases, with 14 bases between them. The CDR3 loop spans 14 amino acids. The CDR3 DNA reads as TGTGCCAGCAGTAGACCCTCATGGGGTGAAAAACTGTTTTTT. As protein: CASSRPSWGEKLFF.

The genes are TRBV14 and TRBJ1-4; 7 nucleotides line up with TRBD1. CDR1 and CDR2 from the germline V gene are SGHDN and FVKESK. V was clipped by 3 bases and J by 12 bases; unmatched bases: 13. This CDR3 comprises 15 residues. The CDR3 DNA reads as TGTGCCAGCAGCCAGATACAGGGGCCCACGAAGGAACTGTTTTTT. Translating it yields CASSQIQGPTKELFF.

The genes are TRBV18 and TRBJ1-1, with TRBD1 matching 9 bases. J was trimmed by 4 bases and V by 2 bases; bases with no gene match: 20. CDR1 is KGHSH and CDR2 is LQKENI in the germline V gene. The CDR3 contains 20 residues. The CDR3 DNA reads TGTGCCAGCTCACCATACCCTTTCGGACAGGGGACATTAACTCGCACTGAAGCTTTCTTT. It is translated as CASSPYPFGQGTLTRTEAFF.

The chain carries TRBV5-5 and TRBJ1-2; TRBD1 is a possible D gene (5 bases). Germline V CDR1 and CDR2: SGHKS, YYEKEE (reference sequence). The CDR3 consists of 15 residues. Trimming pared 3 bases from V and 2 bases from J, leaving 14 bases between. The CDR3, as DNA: TGTGCCAGCAGCTCCAGACCGGGGACGAACTATGGCTACACCTTC. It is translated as CASSSRPGTNYGYTF. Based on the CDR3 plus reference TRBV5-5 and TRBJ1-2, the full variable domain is DAGVTQSPTHLIKTRGQQVTLRCSPISGHKSVSWYQQVLGQGPQFIFQYYEKEERGRGNFPDRFSARQFPNYSSELNVNALLLGDSALYLCASSSRPGTNYGYTFGSGTRLTVV.

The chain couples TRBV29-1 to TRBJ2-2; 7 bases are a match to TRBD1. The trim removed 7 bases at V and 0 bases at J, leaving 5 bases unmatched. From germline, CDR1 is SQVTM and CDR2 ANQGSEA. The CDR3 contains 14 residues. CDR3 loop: CSALTGSNTGELFF. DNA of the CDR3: TGCAGCGCGTTGACAGGGTCGAACACCGGGGAGCTGTTTTTT.

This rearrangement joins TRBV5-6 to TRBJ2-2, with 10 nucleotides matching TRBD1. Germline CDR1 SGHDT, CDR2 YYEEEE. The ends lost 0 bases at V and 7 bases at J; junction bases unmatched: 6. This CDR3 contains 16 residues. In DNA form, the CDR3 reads TGTGCCAGCAGCTTGGGACAGGGGGCCTGGGGCGGGGAGCTGTTTTTT. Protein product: CASSLGQGAWGGELFF.

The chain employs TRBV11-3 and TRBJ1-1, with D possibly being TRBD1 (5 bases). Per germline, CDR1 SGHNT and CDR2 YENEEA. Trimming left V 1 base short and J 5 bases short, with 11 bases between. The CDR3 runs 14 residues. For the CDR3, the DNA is TGTGCCAGCAGCTTAGCGGGGGGTCGAACTGAAGCTTTCTTT. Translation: CASSLAGGRTEAFF.

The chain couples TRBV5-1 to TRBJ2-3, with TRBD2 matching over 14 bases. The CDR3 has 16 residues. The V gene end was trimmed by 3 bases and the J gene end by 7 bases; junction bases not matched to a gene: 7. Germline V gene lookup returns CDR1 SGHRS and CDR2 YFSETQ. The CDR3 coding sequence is TGCGCCAGCAGCTCGGGACTAGCGGGAGAAGGAAATACGCAGTATTTT. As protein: CASSSGLAGEGNTQYF.

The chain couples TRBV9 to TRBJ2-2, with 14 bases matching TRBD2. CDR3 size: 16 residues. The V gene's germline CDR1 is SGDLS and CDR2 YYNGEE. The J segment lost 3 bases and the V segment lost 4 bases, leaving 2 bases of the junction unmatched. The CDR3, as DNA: TGTGCCAGCAGCCGGACTAGCGGGAGGTACACCGGGGAGCTGTTTTTT. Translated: CASSRTSGRYTGELFF.

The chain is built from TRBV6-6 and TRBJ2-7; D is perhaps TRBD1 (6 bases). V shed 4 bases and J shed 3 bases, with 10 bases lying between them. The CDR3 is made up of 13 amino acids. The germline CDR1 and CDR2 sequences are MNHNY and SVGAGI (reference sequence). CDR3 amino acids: CASSWGRVYEQYF. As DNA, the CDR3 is TGTGCCAGCAGTTGGGGGCGAGTCTACGAGCAGTACTTC.

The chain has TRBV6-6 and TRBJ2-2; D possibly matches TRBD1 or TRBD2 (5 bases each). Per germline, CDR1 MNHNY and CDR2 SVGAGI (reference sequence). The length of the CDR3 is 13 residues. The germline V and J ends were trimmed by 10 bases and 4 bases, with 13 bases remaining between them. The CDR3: CANRDQPTGELFF. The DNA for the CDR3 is TGTGCCAACCGGGACCAGCCCACCGGGGAGCTGTTTTTT.

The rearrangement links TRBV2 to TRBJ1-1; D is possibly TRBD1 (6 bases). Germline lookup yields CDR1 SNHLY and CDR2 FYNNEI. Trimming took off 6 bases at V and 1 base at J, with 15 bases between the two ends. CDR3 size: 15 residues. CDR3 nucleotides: TGTGCCAGCAGCCGACAGGAATGGGGGAACACTGAAGCTTTCTTT. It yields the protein CASSRQEWGNTEAFF.

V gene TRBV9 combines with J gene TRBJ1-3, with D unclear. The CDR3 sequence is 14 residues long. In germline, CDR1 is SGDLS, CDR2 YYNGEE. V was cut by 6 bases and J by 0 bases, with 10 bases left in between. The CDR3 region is CASTDGSSGNTIYF. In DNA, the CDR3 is TGTGCCAGCACCGACGGATCCTCTGGAAACACCATATATTTT.

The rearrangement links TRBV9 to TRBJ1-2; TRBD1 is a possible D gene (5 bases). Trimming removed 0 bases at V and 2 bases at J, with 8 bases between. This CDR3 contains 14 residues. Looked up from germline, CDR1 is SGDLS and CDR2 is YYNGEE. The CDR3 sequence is CASSVAPGNYGYTF. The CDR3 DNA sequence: TGTGCCAGCAGCGTAGCTCCAGGGAACTATGGCTACACCTTC.

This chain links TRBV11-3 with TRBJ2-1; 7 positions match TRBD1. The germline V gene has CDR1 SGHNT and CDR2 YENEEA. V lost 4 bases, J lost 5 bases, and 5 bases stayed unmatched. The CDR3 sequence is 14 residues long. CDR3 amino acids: CASSSWTGDNEQFF. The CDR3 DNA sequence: TGTGCCAGCAGCTCTTGGACAGGCGACAATGAGCAGTTCTTC.

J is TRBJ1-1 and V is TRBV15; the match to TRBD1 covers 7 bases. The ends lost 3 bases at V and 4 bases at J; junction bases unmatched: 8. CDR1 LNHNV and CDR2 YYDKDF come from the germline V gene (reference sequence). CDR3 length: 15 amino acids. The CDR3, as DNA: TGTGCCACCAGCAGTGACAGGGCCGGTGCCACTGAAGCTTTCTTT. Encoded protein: CATSSDRAGATEAFF.

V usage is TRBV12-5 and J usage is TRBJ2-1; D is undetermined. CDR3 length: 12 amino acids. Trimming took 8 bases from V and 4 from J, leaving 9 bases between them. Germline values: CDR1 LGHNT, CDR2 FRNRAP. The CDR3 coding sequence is TGTGCTAGTAGGAACGGTTACAATGAGCAGTTCTTC. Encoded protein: CASRNGYNEQFF. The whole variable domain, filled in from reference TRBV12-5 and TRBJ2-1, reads DARVTQTPRHKVTEMGQEVTMRCQPILGHNTVFWYRQTMMQGLELLAYFRNRAPLDDSGMPKDRFSAEMPDATLATLKIQPSEPRDSAVYFCASRNGYNEQFFGPGTRLTVL.

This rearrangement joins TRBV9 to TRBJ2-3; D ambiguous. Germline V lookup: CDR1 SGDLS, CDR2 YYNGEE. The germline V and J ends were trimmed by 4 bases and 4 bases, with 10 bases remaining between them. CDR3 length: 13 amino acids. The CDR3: CASSPEVPDTQYF. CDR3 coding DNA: TGTGCCAGCAGCCCCGAGGTCCCAGATACGCAGTATTTT.

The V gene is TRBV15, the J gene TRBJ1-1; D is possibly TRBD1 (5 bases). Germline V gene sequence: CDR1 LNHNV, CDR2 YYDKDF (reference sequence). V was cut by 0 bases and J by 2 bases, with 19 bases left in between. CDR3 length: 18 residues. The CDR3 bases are TGTGCCACCAGCAGAGATCTACAGGTTGTCGCACTAAACACTGAAGCTTTCTTT. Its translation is CATSRDLQVVALNTEAFF.

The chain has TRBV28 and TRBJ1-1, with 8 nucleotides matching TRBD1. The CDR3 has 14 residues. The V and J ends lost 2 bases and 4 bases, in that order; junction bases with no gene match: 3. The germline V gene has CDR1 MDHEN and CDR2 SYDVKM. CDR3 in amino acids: CASSLGQGSTEAFF. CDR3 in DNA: TGTGCCAGCAGTTTAGGACAGGGAAGCACTGAAGCTTTCTTT.